Listed below are T cell receptor beta chains from one sample, sequenced in a study of cytomegalovirus exposure and HLA in healthy donors. TCRdb's table, derived via immunoSEQ multiplex PCR, lists solely in-frame clones and lacks some. The table lists over 30,000 clones, 80% of them singletons, with roughly 6% in the top ten. Material for sequencing was PBMCs. These receptors came from a male donor in good health and CMV-seronegative. The CDR3 runs from the conserved cysteine through the conserved F or W. The D gene is left open where the match is weak. Rows may omit the clone size; those that give it use once, few, many or a size class.

TRBV28,TRBJ2-7,NA,TRBD1,CASSLAGTGGSFEQYF,TGTGCCAGCAGTTTAGCCGGGACAGGGGGCAGTTTTGAGCAGTACTTC
TRBV18,TRBJ1-1,NA,NA,CASSPRRTSTLMNTEAFF,TGTGCCAGCTCACCACGACGGACATCTACCCTCATGAACACTGAAGCTTTCTTT
TRBV6-5,TRBJ1-2,NA,NA,CASRHDGNYGYTF,TGTGCCAGCAGACATGACGGGAACTATGGCTACACCTTC
TRBV30,TRBJ1-3,NA,NA,CAWSTGFAGNTIYF,TGTGCCTGGAGTACAGGGTTCGCGGGAAACACCATATATTTT
TRBV7-9,TRBJ1-1,once,TRBD1,CASSSRTGRDTEAFF,TGTGCCAGCAGCTCACGGACAGGGAGGGACACTGAAGCTTTCTTT
TRBV5-4,TRBJ2-1,once,NA,CASSGGDKQQFF,TGTGCCAGCAGCGGGGGGGACAAGCAGCAGTTCTTC
TRBV5-4,TRBJ2-3,NA,TRBD2,CASSLRTSYTDTQYF,TGTGCCAGCAGCCTACGGACTAGCTACACAGATACGCAGTATTTT
TRBV19,TRBJ1-5,NA,NA,CASSIGGEGAQHF,TGTGCCAGTAGTATCGGGGGGGAAGGGGCCCAGCATTTT
TRBV7-9,TRBJ1-1,NA,NA,CASSLARNTEAFF,TGTGCCAGCAGCTTAGCCCGGAACACTGAAGCTTTCTTT
TRBV6-5,TRBJ1-1,NA,TRBD1,CASSKQGVGTEAFF,TGTGCCAGCAGCAAGCAGGGGGTTGGCACTGAAGCTTTCTTT
TRBV5-1,TRBJ1-2,few,TRBD1,CASSGRTGPNYGYTF,TGCGCCAGCAGCGGAAGGACAGGCCCTAACTATGGCTACACCTTC
TRBV7-2,TRBJ1-3,NA,NA,CASSLQGGNTIYF,TGTGCCAGCAGCTTACAGGGGGGAAACACCATATATTTT
TRBV19,TRBJ1-1,NA,TRBD1,CASRGTVNTEAFF,TGTGCCAGTAGAGGGACAGTGAACACTGAAGCTTTCTTT
TRBV6-6,TRBJ2-7,NA,TRBD1,CASRKDRGLVEQYF,TGTGCCAGCAGAAAGGACAGGGGGTTGGTCGAGCAGTACTTC
TRBV30,TRBJ1-1,NA,NA,CAWRDSENTEAFF,TGTGCCTGGAGGGACTCCGAGAACACTGAAGCTTTCTTT
TRBV6-5,TRBJ1-5,NA,NA,CASSYAGNQPQHF,TGTGCCAGCAGTTACGCAGGGAATCAGCCCCAGCATTTT
TRBV7-9,TRBJ2-2,NA,TRBD1,CASSAGQGSTSTGELFF,TGTGCCAGCAGCGCAGGACAGGGGTCAACATCCACCGGGGAGCTGTTTTTT
TRBV4-3,TRBJ1-5,once,TRBD1,CASSQEPGGQPQHF,TGCGCCAGCAGCCAAGAGCCAGGGGGACAGCCCCAGCATTTT
TRBV4-1,TRBJ1-1,NA,NA,CASSQPTARVEAFF,TGCGCCAGCAGCCAACCTACGGCCCGGGTAGAAGCTTTCTTT
TRBV6-5,TRBJ2-7,NA,TRBD2,CASRLAGGDEQYF,TGTGCCAGCAGATTAGCGGGAGGGGACGAGCAGTACTTC
TRBV5-1,TRBJ2-7,NA,TRBD2,CASSEYPGLAGGQEQYF,TGCGCCAGCAGCGAATATCCGGGACTAGCGGGAGGGCAAGAGCAGTACTTC
TRBV27,TRBJ1-5,NA,TRBD1,CASSPGTGRNQPQHF,TGTGCCAGCAGTCCCGGGACAGGGCGAAATCAGCCCCAGCATTTT
TRBV13,TRBJ2-3,NA,NA,CASSPSPDTQYF,TGTGCCAGCAGCCCTAGCCCAGATACGCAGTATTTT
TRBV7-9,TRBJ1-1,NA,NA,CASSLSQEGSTEAFF,TGTGCCAGCAGCTTATCCCAGGAGGGGAGCACTGAAGCTTTCTTT
TRBV20-1,TRBJ2-4,NA,NA,CSARDNFLYF,TGCAGTGCTAGAGACAACTTTCTATACTTC
TRBV6-5,TRBJ1-1,NA,NA,CASRLRGVNTEAFF,TGTGCCAGCAGATTACGGGGTGTGAACACTGAAGCTTTCTTT
TRBV18,TRBJ1-3,NA,NA,CASSPRQSSGNTIYF,TGTGCCAGCTCACCGCGACAGAGCTCTGGAAACACCATATATTTT
TRBV27,TRBJ2-1,NA,TRBD2,CASSFGTSVLVNEQFF,TGTGCCAGCAGTTTCGGGACTAGCGTTCTGGTCAATGAGCAGTTCTTC
TRBV7-9,TRBJ2-7,NA,NA,CASSFWPGEGEQYF,TGTGCCAGCAGCTTCTGGCCGGGAGAGGGCGAGCAGTACTTC
TRBV5-1,TRBJ2-5,NA,TRBD2,CASSPRESLQETQYF,TGCGCCAGCAGCCCGCGGGAGTCGCTACAAGAGACCCAGTACTTC
TRBV2,TRBJ2-6,NA,NA,CASHSYSGANVLTF,TGTGCCAGCCATAGTTACTCTGGGGCCAACGTCCTGACTTTC
TRBV9,TRBJ1-1,NA,NA,CASSVREITEAFF,TGTGCCAGCAGCGTAAGGGAGATCACTGAAGCTTTCTTT
TRBV25-1,TRBJ2-1,NA,TRBD2,CASSESLAGGPTYNEQFF,TGTGCCAGCAGTGAGTCACTAGCGGGGGGGCCTACCTACAATGAGCAGTTCTTC
TRBV7-2,TRBJ2-7,NA,TRBD1,CASSQTAGTGSYEQYF,TGTGCCAGCAGCCAAACCGCCGGGACAGGGTCCTACGAGCAGTACTTC
TRBV7-3,TRBJ1-1,NA,NA,CASSFSVNTEAFF,TGTGCCAGCAGCTTCTCAGTGAACACTGAAGCTTTCTTT
TRBV29-1,TRBJ1-1,NA,TRBD1,CSVEMGTGEAFF,TGCAGCGTTGAAATGGGGACAGGTGAAGCTTTCTTT
TRBV7-9,TRBJ1-1,NA,TRBD1,CASSPGTGRTEAFF,TGTGCCAGCAGCCCCGGGACAGGGAGAACTGAAGCTTTCTTT
TRBV30,TRBJ1-1,NA,TRBD1,CAWSGQGGGEAFF,TGTGCCTGGAGTGGACAGGGTGGTGGTGAAGCTTTCTTT
TRBV15,TRBJ2-4,NA,TRBD2,CATSSGLAGVGNIQYF,TGTGCCACCAGCAGCGGACTAGCGGGAGTTGGTAACATTCAGTACTTC
TRBV5-1,TRBJ1-2,NA,NA,CASSLGQGFDGYTF,TGCGCCAGCAGCTTGGGGCAGGGGTTCGATGGCTACACCTTC
TRBV2,TRBJ1-2,NA,NA,CASRPTRGGYTF,TGTGCCAGCAGACCAACAAGAGGTGGCTACACCTTC
TRBV7-9,TRBJ1-4,NA,NA,CASSLPGGNEKLFF,TGTGCCAGCAGCCTCCCCGGAGGTAATGAAAAACTGTTTTTT
TRBV2,TRBJ2-1,NA,NA,CASSRRGEQFF,TGTGCCAGCAGTAGACGGGGGGAGCAGTTCTTC
TRBV18,TRBJ2-2,NA,NA,CASSPPYFTPNTGELFF,TGTGCCAGCTCACCACCGTACTTTACCCCGAACACCGGGGAGCTGTTTTTT
TRBV11-2,TRBJ1-1,NA,TRBD1,CASSLGWWTGGNTEAFF,TGTGCCAGCAGCTTAGGATGGTGGACAGGGGGGAACACTGAAGCTTTCTTT